This is a list of T cell receptor beta chains from one sample in a study of identical twins. Each CDR3 protein gets one entry after TCRdb re-called the 5' RACE reads with MiXCR. The sample carries hundreds of thousands of distinct CDR3 sequences, 5.5% to 7.5% recorded once. The sequenced material came from naive T cells sorted from blood. Source of these receptors: a man between 18 and 29 years old in good health. Both conserved end residues are part of each CDR3. Fields, in order: CDR3 protein, J gene, V gene, clone size. Size is stated for part of the rows, as once, few or many counts, or as a class when the clone is expanded.

CASRSGVEQFF | TRBJ2-1 | TRBV5-1 | many
CASSYEDRGANEQFF | TRBJ2-1 | TRBV7-9 | many
CASSLDVWETSGVYNEQFF | TRBJ2-1 | TRBV7-8 | many
CSGGGPGSSYNEQFF | TRBJ2-1 | TRBV29-1 | many
CASSIERFQGYPDEQFF | TRBJ2-1 | TRBV19 | few
CASKSSSSYEQYF | TRBJ2-7 | TRBV25-1 | many
CSARETSGPPYEQYF | TRBJ2-7 | TRBV20-1 | many
CASSKGTSAHNEQFF | TRBJ2-1 | TRBV7-9 | -
CAVYLGRIDSPLHF | TRBJ1-6 | TRBV28 | many
CASRGAGTYNEQFF | TRBJ2-1 | TRBV12-3/TRBV12-4 | many
CASSYMLAYEQYF | TRBJ2-7 | TRBV5-5 | many
CATSEEYRETQYF | TRBJ2-5 | TRBV24-1 | -
CASSFSTSLRDTQYF | TRBJ2-3 | TRBV7-2 | -
CASSLPSEAQETQYF | TRBJ2-5 | TRBV12-3/TRBV12-4 | many
CASSLLGLRGGRGNEQFF | TRBJ2-1 | TRBV6-5 | few
CASSHSGLQETQYF | TRBJ2-5 | TRBV7-2 | many
CASSHGSNIQYF | TRBJ2-4 | TRBV14 | few
CASSLIQSTGELFF | TRBJ2-2 | TRBV7-3 | -
CASSWGQRSGLAGDEQFF | TRBJ2-1 | TRBV5-1 | many
CASSPSAGRNTEAFF | TRBJ1-1 | TRBV18 | -
CASSSGLRMTYNEQFF | TRBJ2-1 | TRBV14 | -
CASSLVGTGSNSPLHF | TRBJ1-6 | TRBV7-9 | -
CASSLVRTQYDYEQYF | TRBJ2-7 | TRBV5-1 | many
CAIKQNYEQYF | TRBJ2-7 | TRBV10-3 | many